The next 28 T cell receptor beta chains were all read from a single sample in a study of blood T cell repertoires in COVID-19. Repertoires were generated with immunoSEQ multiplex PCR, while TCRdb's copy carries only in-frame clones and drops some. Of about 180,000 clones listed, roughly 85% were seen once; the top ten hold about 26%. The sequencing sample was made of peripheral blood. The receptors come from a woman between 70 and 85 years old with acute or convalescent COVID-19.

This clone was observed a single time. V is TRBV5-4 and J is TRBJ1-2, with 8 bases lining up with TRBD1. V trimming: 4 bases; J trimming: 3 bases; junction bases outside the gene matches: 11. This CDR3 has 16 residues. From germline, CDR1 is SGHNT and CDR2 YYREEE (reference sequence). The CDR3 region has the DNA TGTGCCAGCAGCCCGGACCCAGGACAGGGATACTATGGCTACACCTTC. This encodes CASSPDPGQGYYGYTF.

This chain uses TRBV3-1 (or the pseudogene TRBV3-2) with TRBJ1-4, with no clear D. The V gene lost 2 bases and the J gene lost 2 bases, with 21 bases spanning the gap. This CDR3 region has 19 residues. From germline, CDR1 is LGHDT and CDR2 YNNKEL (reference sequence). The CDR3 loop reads CASSQNSATGRGTNEKLFF. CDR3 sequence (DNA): TGTGCCAGCAGCCAAAACAGCGCGACCGGGAGAGGGACTAATGAAAAACTGTTTTTT.

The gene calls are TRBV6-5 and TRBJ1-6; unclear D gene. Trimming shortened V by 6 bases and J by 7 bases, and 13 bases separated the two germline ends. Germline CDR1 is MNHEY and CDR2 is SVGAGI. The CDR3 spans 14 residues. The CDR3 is CASRMRLSNSPLHF. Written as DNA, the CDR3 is TGTGCCAGCAGGATGAGGCTGAGCAATTCACCCCTCCACTTT.

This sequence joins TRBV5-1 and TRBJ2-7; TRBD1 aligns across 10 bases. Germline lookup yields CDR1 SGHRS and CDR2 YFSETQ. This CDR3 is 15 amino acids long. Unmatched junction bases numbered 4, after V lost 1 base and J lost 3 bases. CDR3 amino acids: CASSLLGQGNYEQYF. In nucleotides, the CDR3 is TGCGCCAGCAGCTTGTTGGGACAGGGGAACTACGAGCAGTACTTC.

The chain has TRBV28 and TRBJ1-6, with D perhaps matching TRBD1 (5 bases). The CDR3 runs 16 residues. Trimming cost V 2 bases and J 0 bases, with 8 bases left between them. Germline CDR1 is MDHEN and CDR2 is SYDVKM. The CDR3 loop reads CASSLRQGSYNSPLHF. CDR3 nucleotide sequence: TGTGCCAGCAGTTTAAGGCAGGGCTCCTATAATTCACCCCTCCACTTT.

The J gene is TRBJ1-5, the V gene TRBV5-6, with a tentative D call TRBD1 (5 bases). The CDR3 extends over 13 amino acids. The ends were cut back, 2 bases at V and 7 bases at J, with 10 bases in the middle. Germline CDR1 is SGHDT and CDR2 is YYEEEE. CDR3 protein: CASSFQGTQPQHF. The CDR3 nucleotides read TGTGCCAGCAGCTTTCAGGGTACGCAGCCCCAGCATTTT.

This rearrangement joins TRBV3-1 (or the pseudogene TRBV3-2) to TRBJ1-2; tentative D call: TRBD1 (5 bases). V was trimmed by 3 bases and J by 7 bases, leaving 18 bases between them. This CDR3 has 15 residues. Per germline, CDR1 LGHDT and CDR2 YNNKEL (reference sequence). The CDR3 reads CASSQPGPTTGGYTF. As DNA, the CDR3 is TGTGCCAGCAGCCAGCCAGGGCCTACTACTGGTGGCTACACCTTC.

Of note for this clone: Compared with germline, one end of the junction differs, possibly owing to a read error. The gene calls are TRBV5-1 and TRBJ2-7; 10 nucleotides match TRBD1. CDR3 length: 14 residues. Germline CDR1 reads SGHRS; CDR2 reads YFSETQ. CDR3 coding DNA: TGCGCCAGCGCCCGGACAGGGGGTTCCTCCGAGCAGTACTTC. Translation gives CASARTGGSSEQYF.

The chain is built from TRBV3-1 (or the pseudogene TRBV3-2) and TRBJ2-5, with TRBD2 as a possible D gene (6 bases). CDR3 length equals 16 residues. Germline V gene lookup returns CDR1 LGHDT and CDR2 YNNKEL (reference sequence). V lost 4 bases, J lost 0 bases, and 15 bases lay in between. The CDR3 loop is CASSPGASADQETQYF. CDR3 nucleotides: TGTGCCAGCAGCCCCGGGGCTAGCGCCGACCAAGAGACCCAGTACTTC.

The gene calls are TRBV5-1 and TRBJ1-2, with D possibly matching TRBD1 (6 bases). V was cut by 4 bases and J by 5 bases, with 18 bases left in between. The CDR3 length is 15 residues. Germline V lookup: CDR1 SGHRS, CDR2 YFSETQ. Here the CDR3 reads CASSRGDTSVYGYTF. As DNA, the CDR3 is TGCGCCAGCAGCCGAGGGGACACCTCCGTTTATGGCTACACCTTC.

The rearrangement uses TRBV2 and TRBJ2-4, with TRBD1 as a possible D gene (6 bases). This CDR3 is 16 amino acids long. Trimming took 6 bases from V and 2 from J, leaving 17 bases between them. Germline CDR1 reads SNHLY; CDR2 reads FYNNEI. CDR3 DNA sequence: TGTGCCAGCAGGGAAAGACAGGTCGAACCCAAAAACATTCAGTACTTC. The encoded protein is CASRERQVEPKNIQYF.

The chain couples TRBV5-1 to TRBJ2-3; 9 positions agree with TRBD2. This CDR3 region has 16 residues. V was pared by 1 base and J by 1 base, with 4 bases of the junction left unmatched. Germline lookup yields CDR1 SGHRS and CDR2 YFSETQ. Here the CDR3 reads CASSLNPSGGTDTQYF. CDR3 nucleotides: TGCGCCAGCAGCTTGAATCCTAGCGGGGGCACAGATACGCAGTATTTT.

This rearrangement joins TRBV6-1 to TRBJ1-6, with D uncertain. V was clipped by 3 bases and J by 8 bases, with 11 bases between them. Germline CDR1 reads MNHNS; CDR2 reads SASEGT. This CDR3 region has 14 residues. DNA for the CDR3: TGTGCCAGCAGTGACGCGCTGGTTGATTCACCCCTCCACTTT. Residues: CASSDALVDSPLHF.

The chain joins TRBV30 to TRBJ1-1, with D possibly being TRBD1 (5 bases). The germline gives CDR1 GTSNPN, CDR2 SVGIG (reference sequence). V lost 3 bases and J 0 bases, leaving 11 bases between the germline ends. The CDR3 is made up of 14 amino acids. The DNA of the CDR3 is TGTGCCTGGAGCGCCGACAGATTGAACACTGAAGCTTTCTTT. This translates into CAWSADRLNTEAFF.

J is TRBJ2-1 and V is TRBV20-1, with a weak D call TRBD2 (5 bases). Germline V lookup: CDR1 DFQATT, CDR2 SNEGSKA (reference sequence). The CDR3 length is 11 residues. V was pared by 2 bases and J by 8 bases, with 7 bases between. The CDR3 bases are TGCAGTGCTAGAAGCGGCCATGAGCAGTTCTTC. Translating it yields CSARSGHEQFF.

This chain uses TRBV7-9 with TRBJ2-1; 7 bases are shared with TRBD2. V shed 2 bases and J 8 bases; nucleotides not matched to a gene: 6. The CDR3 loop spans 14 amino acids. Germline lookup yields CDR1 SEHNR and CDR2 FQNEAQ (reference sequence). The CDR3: CASSLSGIKYEQFF. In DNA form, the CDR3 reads TGTGCCAGCAGCTTAAGCGGGATTAAGTATGAGCAGTTCTTC.

DNA of the CDR3: TGTGCCAGCAGCTTGTTGACTAGCGGAGACTACGAGCAGTACTTC. Its translation: CASSLLTSGDYEQYF. V gene TRBV5-6 combines with J gene TRBJ2-7; 9 nucleotides match TRBD2. The CDR3 loop spans 15 amino acids. After removal of 1 base from V and 3 bases from J, the junction contained 5 bases not matched to a gene. The germline V gene encodes CDR1 SGHDT and CDR2 YYEEEE. Combining the CDR3 with reference TRBV5-6 and TRBJ2-7 gives the whole variable domain DAGVTQSPTHLIKTRGQQVTLRCSPKSGHDTVSWYQQALGQGPQFIFQYYEEEERQRGNFPDRFSGHQFPNYSSELNVNALLLGDSALYLCASSLLTSGDYEQYFGPGTRLTVT.

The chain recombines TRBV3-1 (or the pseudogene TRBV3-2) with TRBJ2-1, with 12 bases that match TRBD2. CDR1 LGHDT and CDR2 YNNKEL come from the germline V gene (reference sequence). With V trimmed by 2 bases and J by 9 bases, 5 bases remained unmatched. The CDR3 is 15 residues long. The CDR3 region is CASSQLAGGPTEQFF. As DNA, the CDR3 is TGTGCCAGCAGCCAACTAGCGGGAGGGCCTACTGAGCAGTTCTTC.

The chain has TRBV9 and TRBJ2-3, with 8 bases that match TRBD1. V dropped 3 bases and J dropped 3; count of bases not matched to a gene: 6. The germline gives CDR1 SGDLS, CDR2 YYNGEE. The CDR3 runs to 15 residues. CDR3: CASSATGVKTDTQYF. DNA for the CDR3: TGTGCCAGCAGCGCGACAGGGGTAAAGACAGATACGCAGTATTTT.

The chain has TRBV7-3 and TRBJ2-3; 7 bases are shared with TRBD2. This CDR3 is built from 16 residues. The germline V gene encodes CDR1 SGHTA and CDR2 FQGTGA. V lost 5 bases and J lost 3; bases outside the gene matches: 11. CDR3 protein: CASSPIPAGVTDTQYF. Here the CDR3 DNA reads TGTGCCAGCAGCCCAATCCCCGCGGGAGTGACAGATACGCAGTATTTT.

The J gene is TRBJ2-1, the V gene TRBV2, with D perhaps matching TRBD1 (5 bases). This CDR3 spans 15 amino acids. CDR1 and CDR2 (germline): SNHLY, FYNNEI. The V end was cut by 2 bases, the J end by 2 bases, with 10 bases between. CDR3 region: CASSEQGTAYNEQFF. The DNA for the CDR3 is TGTGCCAGCAGTGAACAGGGCACAGCCTACAATGAGCAGTTCTTC. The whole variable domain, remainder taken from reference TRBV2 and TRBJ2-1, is EPEVTQTPSHQVTQMGQEVILRCVPISNHLYFYWYRQILGQKVEFLVSFYNNEISEKSEIFDDQFSVERPDGSNFTLKIRSTKLEDSAMYFCASSEQGTAYNEQFFGPGTRLTVL.

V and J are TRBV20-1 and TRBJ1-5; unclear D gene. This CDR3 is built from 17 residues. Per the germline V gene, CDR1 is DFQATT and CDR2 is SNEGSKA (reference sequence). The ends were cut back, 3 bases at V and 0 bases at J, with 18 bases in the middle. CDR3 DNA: TGCAGTGCTAGTGAATGGACTCGAACTTATAGCAATCAGCCCCAGCATTTT. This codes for CSASEWTRTYSNQPQHF.

The CDR3 is CASSPRTSGRARTYEQYF. The CDR3 DNA follows: TGTGCCAGCAGCCCCCGGACTAGCGGGAGGGCGAGGACCTACGAGCAGTACTTC. V and J are TRBV7-8 and TRBJ2-7, with 15 bases aligning to TRBD2. Germline V gives CDR1 SGHVS, CDR2 FQNEAQ. After removal of 5 bases from V and 2 bases from J, the junction contained 10 bases not matched to a gene. The CDR3 runs to 18 residues.

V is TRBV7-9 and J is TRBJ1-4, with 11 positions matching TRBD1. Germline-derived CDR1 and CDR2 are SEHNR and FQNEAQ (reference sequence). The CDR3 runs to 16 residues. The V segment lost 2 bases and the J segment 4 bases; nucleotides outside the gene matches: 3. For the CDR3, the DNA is TGTGCCAGCAGCTTAATCGGGACAGGGGGTAATGAAAAACTGTTTTTT. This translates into CASSLIGTGGNEKLFF.

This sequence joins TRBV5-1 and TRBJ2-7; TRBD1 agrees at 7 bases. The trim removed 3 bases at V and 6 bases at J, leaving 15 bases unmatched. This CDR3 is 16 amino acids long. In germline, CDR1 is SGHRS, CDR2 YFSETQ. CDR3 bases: TGCGCCAGCAGCTCACCTGGGAGCACAGGGGTGGGCGAGCAGTACTTC. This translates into CASSSPGSTGVGEQYF.

CDR3 in DNA: TGTGCCAGCAGCTCCCGCCGGACTAGCGGGAACTACAATGAGCAGTTCTTC. It translates to CASSSRRTSGNYNEQFF. V is TRBV7-3 and J is TRBJ2-1, with 12 bases aligning to TRBD2. This CDR3 is built from 17 residues. The germline V gene encodes CDR1 SGHTA and CDR2 FQGTGA. V lost 4 bases, J lost 3 bases, and 7 bases stayed unmatched.

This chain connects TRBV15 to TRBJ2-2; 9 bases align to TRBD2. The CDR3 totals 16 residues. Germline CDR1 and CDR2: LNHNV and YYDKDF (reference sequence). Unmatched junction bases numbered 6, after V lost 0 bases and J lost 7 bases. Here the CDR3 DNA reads TGTGCCACCAGCAGAGATAGACTAGCGGAGGGCGGGGAGCTGTTTTTT. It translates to CATSRDRLAEGGELFF.

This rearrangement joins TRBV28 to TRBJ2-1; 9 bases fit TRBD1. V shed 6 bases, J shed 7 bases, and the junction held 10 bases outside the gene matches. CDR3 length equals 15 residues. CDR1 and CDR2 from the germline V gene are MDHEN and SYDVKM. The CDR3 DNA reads TGTGCCAGCAGCACAGGGGGCGATACGAGAAATGAGCAGTTCTTC. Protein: CASSTGGDTRNEQFF.